The table lists the clone carrying this T cell receptor beta chain with many counts. Per germline, CDR1 SGHRS and CDR2 YFSETQ. The CDR3 has 16 residues. V lost 4 bases, J lost 1 base, and 15 bases lay in between. The record originates from a study of Graves' ophthalmopathy and Graves' hyperthyroidism. Sampling over 7.5 ml of fresh peripheral blood provided the PBMCs. Scientists amplified the TCR beta CDR3 regions from RNA transcripts. The authors performed first-round RT-PCR with HTBI primers and then a second-round multiplex PCR. TCRdb processed the multiplex PCR reads anew with MiXCR; each CDR3 protein has one entry. Here the sample spans just over 400,000 distinct CDR3 sequences, around a fifth being singletons.

The receptor was derived from a woman between 18 and 30 years old with stable Graves' hyperthyroidism. The sequencing sample was made of peripheral blood. The chain couples TRBV5-1 to TRBJ2-4, with D possibly matching TRBD2 (6 bases). The DNA for the CDR3 is TGCGCCAGCAGCCCGGGACTGGTGTTGGCCAAAAACATTCAGTACTTC. Translating it yields CASSPGLVLAKNIQYF.